This TCR beta chain was found in a study of CXCR3-negative and CXCR3-positive naive CD8 T cells. Sorting was done in triplicate for each CD8+ T cell subset (approximately 300,000 cells each). Naive CD8+ T cells had a CD45RO-CCR7+CD27+CD95- phenotype. On this clonotype itself: No antigen is known for it.

Broader study findings: Researchers report that CXCR3-positive naive cells carry more hydrophobic TRB CDR3s than CXCR3-negative naive cells. Similar TRBV-TRBJ gene usage was seen in naive CXCR3-negative and CXCR3-positive cells, but not in memory cells. Partly lower CXCR3 expression followed cryopreservation, and most assays relied on fresh PBMCs.

5' RACE with UMI labels generated the TRB cDNA libraries. TCRdb re-called the 5' RACE reads; one entry per CDR3 protein, DNA not given. The sample's table shows about 86,000 distinct CDR3 sequences. The TCR originated in a human donor in good health. Some clones in this sample may be carry-over from other donors' samples. The sample consisted of naive CXCR3+ CD8+ T cells from blood. Documented subset: CD45RO-CCR7+CD27+CD95- naive CD8+ T cells expressing CXCR3 (TNR3+).

CDR3 residues: CASTQGLAGGPHEQFF. The rearrangement uses TRBV28 and TRBJ2-1; the D call from TCRdb, TRBD2, cannot be confirmed without DNA. The CDR3 loop spans 16 amino acids. CDR1 is MDHEN and CDR2 is SYDVKM in the germline V gene. The full variable domain, its missing parts supplied by reference TRBV28 and TRBJ2-1, is DVKVTQSSRYLVKRTGEKVFLECVQDMDHENMFWYRQDPGLGLRLIYFSYDVKMKEKGDIPEGYSVSREKKERFSLILESASTNQTSMYLCASTQGLAGGPHEQFFGPGTRLTVL.